A single sample is the source of the 19 T cell receptor beta chains below, sequenced in a study of blood T cell repertoires in COVID-19. Using immunoSEQ multiplex PCR, the repertoire was profiled, and TCRdb retains in-frame clones only, with some absent. The sample carries about 210,000 clones, 84% recorded once. The sample taken for sequencing was PBMCs or T cells enriched from blood (not recorded which). The receptors originated from a woman under 40 who had been exposed to COVID-19.

The rearrangement links TRBV7-2 to TRBJ1-2; perhaps TRBD1 as D (5 bases). Trimming pared 0 bases from V and 4 bases from J, leaving 6 bases between. The CDR3 has 13 residues. Germline V lookup: CDR1 SGHTA, CDR2 FQGNSA. The CDR3 nucleotides read TGTGCCAGCAGCTTAGCAGGGGCCTATGGCTACACCTTC. Its protein is CASSLAGAYGYTF.

The chain's CDR3 is CATSSSDRSRGYTF. The CDR3 bases are TGTGCCACCAGTTCATCCGACAGGTCACGGGGCTACACCTTC. The chain couples TRBV24-1 to TRBJ1-2; maybe TRBD1 (6 bases). Germline V gene lookup returns CDR1 KGHDR and CDR2 SFDVKD. This CDR3 spans 14 amino acids. The germline V and J ends were trimmed by 6 bases and 8 bases, with 18 bases remaining between them.

The V and J genes are TRBV19 and TRBJ1-2, with D uncertain. The CDR3 spans 14 residues. Germline assignment: CDR1 LNHDA and CDR2 SQIVND (reference sequence). With 3 bases removed from V and 0 bases from J, the gap between germline ends came to 8 bases. The CDR3 spells CASSIVATNYGYTF. The CDR3 nucleotides read TGTGCCAGTAGTATCGTAGCAACTAACTATGGCTACACCTTC.

V is TRBV25-1 and J is TRBJ1-2, with no clear D. With 2 bases removed from V and 3 bases from J, the gap between germline ends came to 7 bases. Per germline, CDR1 MGHDK and CDR2 SYGVNS. The CDR3 has 13 amino acids. CDR3: CASSELADYGYTF. The CDR3 DNA reads as TGTGCCAGCAGTGAACTCGCGGACTATGGCTACACCTTC.

In its sample, this clone was seen a few times. The V gene is TRBV27, the J gene TRBJ1-6, with a possible D match to TRBD1 (6 bases). The CDR3 totals 14 residues. The germline V and J ends were trimmed by 5 bases and 5 bases, with 10 bases remaining between them. The germline CDR1 and CDR2 sequences are MNHEY and SMNVEV (reference sequence). The CDR3 coding sequence is TGTGCCAGCAGTAGGGGGGGTCATAATTCACCCCTCCACTTT. It codes for CASSRGGHNSPLHF.

The V call is TRBV6-5, the J call TRBJ2-1, with 16 bases identical to TRBD2. The CDR3 is made up of 15 amino acids. J was trimmed by 7 bases and V by 6 bases; bases with no gene match: 3. Germline CDR1 MNHEY, CDR2 SVGAGI. The CDR3 is CASSGTSGGVNEQFF. The CDR3 coding sequence is TGTGCCAGCAGCGGGACTAGCGGGGGGGTAAATGAGCAGTTCTTC.

V is TRBV9 and J is TRBJ2-3; 9 positions agree with TRBD1. This CDR3 region has 15 residues. Trimming cost V 0 bases and J 1 base; bases outside gene matches: 0. Germline CDR1 and CDR2: SGDLS and YYNGEE. The CDR3 spells CASSVDRGRTDTQYF. For the CDR3, the DNA is TGTGCCAGCAGCGTAGACAGGGGGCGCACAGATACGCAGTATTTT.

V usage is TRBV7-9 and J usage is TRBJ1-5; TRBD1 agrees at 8 bases. After removal of 5 bases from V and 4 bases from J, the junction contained 7 bases not matched to a gene. The CDR3 has 15 amino acids. In germline, CDR1 is SEHNR, CDR2 FQNEAQ (reference sequence). Here the CDR3 reads CASSVTGGWNQPQHF. In nucleotides, the CDR3 is TGTGCCAGCAGCGTAACAGGGGGATGGAATCAGCCCCAGCATTTT. The entire variable domain, with the rest obtained from reference TRBV7-9 and TRBJ1-5, is as follows: DTGVSQNPRHKITKRGQNVTFRCDPISEHNRLYWYRQTLGQGPEFLTYFQNEAQLEKSRLLSDRFSAERPKGSFSTLEIQRTEQGDSAMYLCASSVTGGWNQPQHFGDGTRLSIL.

The rearrangement joins TRBV5-4 to TRBJ1-1; 8 bases agree with TRBD1. CDR3 length: 14 residues. The J segment lost 1 base and the V segment lost 10 bases, leaving 9 bases of the junction unmatched. The germline gives CDR1 SGHNT, CDR2 YYREEE (reference sequence). CDR3 sequence reads: CAGEDREKNTEAFF. CDR3 DNA: TGTGCCGGGGAGGACAGGGAAAAGAACACTGAAGCTTTCTTT.

The chain uses TRBV7-9 and TRBJ1-6, with a possible D match to TRBD1 (6 bases). Trimming left V 1 base short and J 14 bases short, with 12 bases between. CDR1 and CDR2 (germline): SEHNR, FQNEAQ (reference sequence). The CDR3 has 13 residues. Here the CDR3 DNA reads TGTGCCAGCAGCTTAGGACAGGCTGAGGCCCTCCACTTT. Residues: CASSLGQAEALHF.

This clone occurred a few times. The chain has TRBV19 and TRBJ1-2; no clear D. The CDR3 loop spans 13 amino acids. V was trimmed by 0 bases and J by 5 bases, leaving 7 bases between them. In germline, CDR1 is LNHDA, CDR2 SQIVND (reference sequence). CDR3 loop: CASSIDMRYGYTF. DNA for the CDR3: TGTGCCAGTAGTATAGATATGCGGTATGGCTACACCTTC.

The gene calls are TRBV15 and TRBJ2-7; D is perhaps TRBD1 (7 bases). The CDR3 extends over 16 amino acids. The V end lost 4 bases, the J end lost 2 bases, and 18 bases lay between the germline ends. Germline CDR1 and CDR2: LNHNV and YYDKDF (reference sequence). CDR3 sequence: CATSKRGGGGPYEQYF. CDR3 coding DNA: TGTGCCACCAGCAAAAGAGGCGGAGGGGGCCCCTACGAGCAGTACTTC.

The CDR3 protein is CASSDTLTEAFF. The CDR3 region has the DNA TGTGCCAGTAGCGACACTCTAACTGAAGCTTTCTTT. V usage is TRBV19 and J usage is TRBJ1-1; D remains ambiguous. Trimming removed 6 bases at V and 5 bases at J, with 10 bases between. Per germline, CDR1 LNHDA and CDR2 SQIVND (reference sequence). The CDR3 loop spans 12 amino acids.

The CDR3, as DNA: TGTGCCAGCAGTTCCCTGATAGGACAGGGAGGAGGCTACACCTTC. It specifies CASSSLIGQGGGYTF. The chain carries TRBV6-5 and TRBJ1-2; 8 positions match TRBD1. CDR1 is MNHEY and CDR2 is SVGAGI in the germline V gene. This CDR3 contains 15 residues. Trimming at V came to 4 bases and at J to 8 bases, leaving 12 bases not matched to a gene.

The CDR3 nucleotides are TGTGCCAGCGGTTTCTCCGGGGGTCTCCTTTCCTACGAGCAGTACTTC. It codes for CASGFSGGLLSYEQYF. The chain has TRBV7-9 and TRBJ2-7; TRBD2 is a possible D gene (6 bases). This CDR3 is 16 amino acids long. Germline CDR1 and CDR2: SEHNR and FQNEAQ (reference sequence). V lost 8 bases and J 1 base, leaving 21 bases between the germline ends. Together with reference TRBV7-9 and TRBJ2-7, the CDR3 gives the full variable domain: DTGVSQNPRHKITKRGQNVTFRCDPISEHNRLYWYRQTLGQGPEFLTYFQNEAQLEKSRLLSDRFSAERPKGSFSTLEIQRTEQGDSAMYLCASGFSGGLLSYEQYFGPGTRLTVT.

The CDR3 nucleotides are TGTGCCAGTAGTACCTCTCACAGGGGACTAGGGAATGAGCAGTTCTTC. Translated: CASSTSHRGLGNEQFF. V gene TRBV19 combines with J gene TRBJ2-1; a weak D match, TRBD2 (8 bases). The CDR3 length is 16 residues. The germline CDR1 and CDR2 sequences are LNHDA and SQIVND (reference sequence). V was cut by 4 bases and J by 7 bases, with 20 bases left in between.

This chain links TRBV6-1 with TRBJ2-6; D ambiguous. V was pared by 3 bases and J by 3 bases, with 6 bases between. The CDR3 totals 14 residues. CDR1 is MNHNS and CDR2 is SASEGT in the germline V gene. For the CDR3, the DNA is TGTGCCAGCAGTGACAGAAGTGGGGCCAACGTCCTGACTTTC. The encoded protein is CASSDRSGANVLTF.

Comments on this clone: Germline and junction disagree at one end, which may indicate a read error. This chain connects TRBV7-2 to TRBJ2-4; TRBD1 aligns across 7 bases. The V gene's germline CDR1 is SGHTA and CDR2 FQGNSA. This CDR3 comprises 13 residues. The CDR3 sequence: CASSLVTGIERNF. The DNA of the CDR3 is TGTGCCAGCAGCTTAGTGACAGGGATCGAGAGGAACTTC.

This chain joins TRBV21-1 and TRBJ1-2; the table's D call, TRBD1, was not checked against the DNA. TRBV21-1 is a pseudogene. The CDR3 spans 15 residues. The CDR3 reads CASSKFNRENYGYTF. The CDR3 DNA sequence: TGTGCCAGCAGCAAATTTAACAGGGAAAACTATGGCTACACCTTC.